This TCR beta chain was sequenced in a study of T-cell memory formation after mild COVID-19. MiXCR was run by TCRdb on the 5' RACE reads, yielding one entry per CDR3 protein. The repertoire includes 85,000 to 120,000 distinct CDR3 sequences, about a sixth of them detected once, and more than 25% sits in the top ten. Germline CDR1 is MNHEY and CDR2 is SVGAGI. The CDR3 contains 12 residues. The V gene lost 6 bases and the J gene lost 7 bases, with 13 bases spanning the gap. This clonotype rates as medium-sized (0.01 to 0.1%). Its matching antigen is unknown. Broader study findings: Among clones contracting day 15 to 85, CD4/CD8 was balanced, whereas later expanders leaned CD4+.

The chain carries TRBV6-5 and TRBJ2-7, with a weak D call TRBD2 (5 bases). Sequenced sample: PBMCs or a T cell subset sorted from them (not recorded which). This receptor was identified in an adult woman who had mild COVID-19 (a few samples of this study predate the infection). Cell type and time point are not known. This CDR3 reads CASSPGGSEQYF. The CDR3 nucleotides read TGTGCCAGCAGCCCCGGCGGGTCTGAGCAGTACTTC.